This entry lists 18 T cell receptor beta chains sequenced from one sample in a study of blood T cell repertoires in COVID-19. Assay: immunoSEQ multiplex PCR; the TCRdb copy retains only in-frame clones and omits some. The data hold some 400,000 clones, with around 87% observed a single time. Sequenced sample: peripheral blood. The receptors were gathered from a woman aged 25 to 39 with COVID-19, enrolled during active disease.

The CDR3 is CASSQELYPTGVIEKLFF. In DNA form, the CDR3 reads TGTGCCAGCAGCCAAGAACTTTACCCGACAGGGGTGATTGAAAAACTGTTTTTT. The V gene is TRBV14, the J gene TRBJ1-4; 8 nucleotides align to TRBD1. J gave up 7 bases and V 0 bases, and 13 bases lay outside the gene matches. Per germline, CDR1 SGHDN and CDR2 FVKESK. The CDR3 runs to 18 residues.

This clone has only one observation. The same CDR3 arises from other DNA sequences in this sample as well. The V gene is TRBV5-1, the J gene TRBJ1-1, with 7 nucleotides matching TRBD1. In germline, CDR1 is SGHRS, CDR2 YFSETQ. The CDR3 sequence is 13 residues long. With 2 bases clipped from V and 4 bases from J, the junction kept 2 bases outside the gene matches. In nucleotides, the CDR3 is TGCGCCAGCAGCTTACAGGGGAGCACTGAAGCTTTCTTT. Translating gives CASSLQGSTEAFF. Using reference TRBV5-1 and TRBJ1-1 for the parts outside the CDR3, the full variable domain is KAGVTQTPRYLIKTRGQQVTLSCSPISGHRSVSWYQQTPGQGLQFLFEYFSETQRNKGNFPGRFSGRQFSNSRSEMNVSTLELGDSALYLCASSLQGSTEAFFGQGTRLTVV.

With respect to this clone: At the DNA level, this CDR3 is encoded by other sequences in the same sample as well. The V gene is TRBV11-2, the J gene TRBJ2-3; the D is unclear. Per germline, CDR1 SGHAT and CDR2 FQNNGV. The CDR3 covers 13 residues. V was cut by 1 base and J by 4 bases, with 6 bases left in between. The CDR3: CASSLVSADTQYF. The CDR3 coding sequence is TGTGCCAGCAGCTTAGTTTCGGCAGATACGCAGTATTTT.

The chain links TRBV15 to TRBJ2-1, with D possibly being TRBD1 (5 bases). This CDR3 is built from 16 residues. Trimming removed 4 bases from V and 2 bases from J, with 15 bases in between. Germline V gives CDR1 LNHNV, CDR2 YYDKDF (reference sequence). The CDR3 bases are TGTGCCACCAGCATAAGTGGGGCCACCCCCTACAATGAGCAGTTCTTC. It encodes CATSISGATPYNEQFF.

This clone appeared a single time. The chain links TRBV28 to TRBJ1-5, with 10 bases fitting TRBD1. With V trimmed by 7 bases and J by 4 bases, 7 bases remained unmatched. Germline V gene data show CDR1 as MDHEN and CDR2 as SYDVKM. The CDR3 spans 15 residues. Here the CDR3 reads CASITRDRGNQPQHF. The DNA for the CDR3 is TGTGCCAGCATTACCAGGGACAGGGGTAATCAGCCCCAGCATTTT.

This rearrangement joins TRBV19 to TRBJ2-6; 7 bases match TRBD1. This CDR3 region has 16 residues. Germline V CDR1 and CDR2: LNHDA, SQIVND (reference sequence). V was clipped by 10 bases and J by 1 base; unmatched bases: 10. The CDR3 sequence: CATRQGAPSGANVLTF. DNA of the CDR3: TGTGCCACTAGACAGGGTGCACCATCTGGGGCCAACGTCCTGACTTTC.

The V and J genes are TRBV30 and TRBJ2-1; 10 bases align to TRBD2. The CDR3 covers 18 residues. Germline CDR1 reads GTSNPN; CDR2 reads SVGIG (reference sequence). V shed 1 base, J shed 3 bases, and the junction held 12 bases outside the gene matches. DNA for the CDR3: TGTGCCTGGAGTGAGGCGCGCCTAGCGGGAGCGGGCTACAATGAGCAGTTCTTC. Amino acid sequence: CAWSEARLAGAGYNEQFF. Looking up the rest from reference TRBV30 and TRBJ2-1 gives the full variable domain: SQTIHQWPATLVQPVGSPLSLECTVEGTSNPNLYWYRQAAGRGLQLLFYSVGIGQISSEVPQNLSASRPQDRQFILSSKKLLLSDSGFYLCAWSEARLAGAGYNEQFFGPGTRLTVL.

The chain combines TRBV24-1 with TRBJ2-3; 7 positions agree with TRBD1. Trimming took 7 bases from V and 2 from J; bases not matched to a gene: 8. Germline V lookup: CDR1 KGHDR, CDR2 SFDVKD. CDR3 size: 15 residues. Here the CDR3 reads CATRAGTEFTDTQYF. DNA for the CDR3: TGTGCCACCAGGGCCGGGACAGAGTTCACAGATACGCAGTATTTT.

This chain uses TRBV2 with TRBJ2-7; 7 bases are a match to TRBD2. The CDR3 has 14 amino acids. Germline V gene lookup returns CDR1 SNHLY and CDR2 FYNNEI. V lost 9 bases and J lost 1; bases outside the gene matches: 9. The CDR3, as DNA: TGTGCCAGTGTAGTAGCGGGTTTTTCCTACGAGCAGTACTTC. This translates into CASVVAGFSYEQYF.

V and J are TRBV9 and TRBJ2-5; no definite D call. This CDR3 comprises 15 residues. Germline V gene lookup returns CDR1 SGDLS and CDR2 YYNGEE. With 0 bases removed from V and 2 bases from J, the gap between germline ends came to 11 bases. CDR3 loop: CASSVGSRVQETQYF. CDR3 sequence (DNA): TGTGCCAGCAGCGTAGGAAGCCGGGTTCAAGAGACCCAGTACTTC.

The chain is built from TRBV18 and TRBJ2-7; 11 bases agree with TRBD2. CDR3 length equals 17 residues. V trimming: 1 base; J trimming: 3 bases; junction bases outside the gene matches: 8. Germline V gene sequence: CDR1 KGHSH, CDR2 LQKENI. The CDR3 loop is CASSPLPTSGSRYEQYF. CDR3 nucleotide sequence: TGTGCCAGCTCACCACTCCCCACTAGCGGGAGTCGCTACGAGCAGTACTTC.

This clone is a singleton in its sample. This chain uses TRBV6-5 with TRBJ2-1; 8 bases map to TRBD2. Germline V gives CDR1 MNHEY, CDR2 SVGAGI. CDR3 length: 15 amino acids. J gave up 9 bases and V 2 bases, and 9 bases lay outside the gene matches. The CDR3 loop is CASSYTAGVEGEQFF. CDR3 nucleotide sequence: TGTGCCAGCAGTTACACAGCGGGAGTTGAGGGTGAGCAGTTCTTC.

V and J are TRBV7-6 and TRBJ2-1, with 8 bases identical to TRBD2. The V and J ends lost 0 bases and 0 bases, in that order; junction bases with no gene match: 16. Germline V CDR1 and CDR2: SGHVS, FNYEAQ. The CDR3 is 21 residues long. The CDR3: CASSLASGIAGPPPSYNEQFF. The DNA of the CDR3 is TGTGCCAGCAGCTTAGCGTCTGGGATAGCGGGACCTCCCCCCTCCTACAATGAGCAGTTCTTC.

The chain joins TRBV4-2 to TRBJ1-2, with a possible D match to TRBD1 (6 bases). Trimming pared 0 bases from V and 3 bases from J, leaving 11 bases between. The germline V gene has CDR1 LGHNA and CDR2 YNFKEQ. The CDR3 consists of 15 residues. In DNA, the CDR3 is TGTGCCAGCAGCCAAGACTTAACAGGGTACTATGGCTACACCTTC. This translates into CASSQDLTGYYGYTF.

This clone was picked up a small number of times. The chain recombines TRBV6-4 with TRBJ2-1, with 9 bases lining up with TRBD2. The V segment lost 3 bases and the J segment 9 bases; nucleotides outside the gene matches: 9. The CDR3 has 15 amino acids. Looked up from germline, CDR1 is MRHNA and CDR2 is SNTAGT. This chain's CDR3 is CASSEIAGDLGEQFF. In DNA, the CDR3 is TGTGCCAGCAGTGAAATAGCGGGAGATCTAGGTGAGCAGTTCTTC.

This clone is a singleton in its sample. The CDR3 sequence is CASSMGQYSEQFF. For the CDR3, the DNA is TGTGCCAGTAGTATGGGGCAGTATAGTGAGCAGTTCTTC. The J gene is TRBJ2-1, the V gene TRBV19; D may be TRBD1 (5 bases). This CDR3 region has 13 residues. Germline V CDR1 and CDR2: LNHDA, SQIVND (reference sequence). Trimming removed 3 bases at V and 9 bases at J, with 12 bases between.

Only a few counts were recorded for this clone. The V call is TRBV28, the J call TRBJ1-2; no clear D. Trimming took off 6 bases at V and 3 bases at J, with 8 bases between the two ends. The CDR3 extends over 12 amino acids. Germline V gene lookup returns CDR1 MDHEN and CDR2 SYDVKM. CDR3 nucleotide sequence: TGTGCCAGCAGGCGTACGGACTATGGCTACACCTTC. Protein product: CASRRTDYGYTF.

The chain has TRBV6-2 or TRBV6-3 and TRBJ2-7; D is possibly TRBD2 (6 bases). Germline V gene sequence: CDR1 MNHEY, CDR2 SVGEGT. Between the trimmed V and J ends, which lost 6 bases and 4 bases, there was a span of 13 bases. There are 13 residues in the CDR3. CDR3 amino acids: CASSTGTLYEQYF. CDR3 in DNA: TGTGCCAGCAGCACCGGGACTCTTTACGAGCAGTACTTC.